A single sample is the source of the 5 T cell receptor beta chains below, sequenced in a study of PD-1 blockade in classical Hodgkin lymphoma. This table comes from immunoSEQ multiplex PCR, and its TCRdb copy is limited to in-frame clones, with some not included. The sample lists tens of thousands of clones; 69% were seen once. Time point of the sample: cycle 4 day 1 (C4D1), after 5 to 7 weeks of nivolumab. Every single patient, without exception, relapsed after autologous stem cell transplantation, and brentuximab vedotin exposure varied. Sequenced here: peripheral blood mononuclear cells (PBMCs), sampled before the fourth cycle of nivolumab. The origin of the receptors is a human donor with classical Hodgkin lymphoma.

The chain employs TRBV10-1 and TRBJ1-1, with 7 nucleotides matching TRBD1. The germline V gene encodes CDR1 WNHNN and CDR2 SYGVQD (reference sequence). This CDR3 region has 14 residues. V lost 5 bases, J lost 1 base, and 4 bases stayed unmatched. The CDR3 nucleotides are TGCGCCAGCAGTCGGGACAGTTCGAACACTGAAGCTTTCTTT. Its translation is CASSRDSSNTEAFF.

V is TRBV7-2 and J is TRBJ2-3; weak D call: TRBD2 (6 bases). The V end lost 1 base, the J end lost 1 base, and 9 bases lay between the germline ends. Germline CDR1 is SGHTA and CDR2 is FQGNSA. This CDR3 comprises 15 residues. CDR3 DNA: TGTGCCAGCAGCTTAGTTGTAGCGGGCACAGATACGCAGTATTTT. Protein product: CASSLVVAGTDTQYF.

In its sample, this clone was seen once. The CDR3 reads CASSLVTTGENTEAFF. Written as DNA, the CDR3 is TGTGCCAGCAGCTTGGTTACGACAGGGGAGAACACTGAAGCTTTCTTT. The chain carries TRBV5-6 and TRBJ1-1; 8 bases fit TRBD1. The CDR3 has 16 amino acids. Germline V lookup: CDR1 SGHDT, CDR2 YYEEEE. V trimming: 0 bases; J trimming: 1 base; junction bases outside the gene matches: 5.

This chain links TRBV4-3 with TRBJ1-3; D is uncertain. The CDR3 is 15 residues long. Germline lookup yields CDR1 LGHNA and CDR2 YSLEER. V was trimmed by 1 base and J by 1 base, leaving 8 bases between them. DNA for the CDR3: TGCGCCAGCAGCCAAGGGGCAGGATCTGGAAACACCATATATTTT. The encoded protein is CASSQGAGSGNTIYF.

The chain has TRBV6-1 and TRBJ2-2; D possibly matches TRBD1 or TRBD2 (5 bases each). CDR1 is MNHNS and CDR2 is SASEGT in the germline V gene. CDR3 size: 15 residues. The germline V and J ends were trimmed by 5 bases and 3 bases, with 13 bases remaining between them. The CDR3 sequence is CASSQGTRDTGELFF. CDR3 DNA: TGTGCCAGCAGTCAAGGGACGCGGGACACCGGGGAGCTGTTTTTT.